This TCR beta chain emerged from a study of T cell changes during pregnancy in multiple sclerosis. This CDR3 is 20 amino acids long. Profiling relied on immunoSEQ multiplex PCR, and the TCRdb table lists in-frame clones only, not all of them. The sample gives about 88,000 clones, more than 90% of which show up once; about 1.5% is in the top ten. The chain couples TRBV21-1 to TRBJ2-3; the table's TRBD1 call for D was not verified on the DNA. TRBV21-1 represents a pseudogene. The input for sequencing was peripheral blood, taken in the first trimester of pregnancy. The source is a female donor with multiple sclerosis, enrolled in a pregnancy study. The CDR3 region has the DNA TGTGCCAGCAGGTGCCGGGACAGGGGTGGGCTAGCCTCTAACACAGATACGCAGTATTTT. It translates to CASRCRDRGGLASNTDTQYF.